This record concerns one T cell receptor (beta chain) sequence. Its antigen is unknown. Data came from immunoSEQ multiplex PCR; TCRdb stores just in-frame clones and leaves some out. The repertoire includes 45,000 to 65,000 clones, more than 80% of them detected once, and 0.69% sits in the top ten. Peripheral blood came from all dose cohorts at three timepoints. The source of the sample is a study of OX40 agonist ivuxolimab in advanced cancers. Study results and limitations: Part of the nonresponder group also had normalized T-cell clonal expansion that was low. Clonal expansion among partial responders at 0.1-3.0 mg/kg ranked near the lowest.

Between the trimmed V and J ends, which lost 5 bases and 1 base, there was a span of 9 bases. The CDR3 spans 15 residues. The germline CDR1 and CDR2 sequences are KGHSH and LQKENI. This receptor was obtained from an adult with an advanced solid tumor such as melanoma, head and neck, liver or kidney cancer. The chain carries TRBV18 and TRBJ2-6, with D possibly being TRBD1 (6 bases). Here the sequenced sample was CD4+ or CD8+ T cells sorted from blood, taken in a trial of the OX40 agonist ivuxolimab. The CDR3 DNA reads TGTGCCAGCTCAGGGGGCGGATCTGGGGCCAACGTCCTGACTTTC. Amino acid sequence: CASSGGGSGANVLTF.